This T cell receptor beta chain came from a study of blood T cell repertoires in COVID-19. In this sample, this clone turned up a few times. V lost 4 bases to trimming and J lost 1 base; unmatched junction nucleotides: 4. Germline CDR1 and CDR2: LNHDA and SQIVND (reference sequence). This CDR3 comprises 15 residues. Libraries were prepared by immunoSEQ multiplex PCR; TCRdb keeps only in-frame clonotypes and omits some of them. The table includes over 75,000 clones, roughly 80% detected once. Sequenced input: peripheral blood. The V gene is TRBV19, the J gene TRBJ1-1; 9 nucleotides agree with TRBD1. The origin of this receptor is a woman aged 70 to 79 with acute or convalescent COVID-19. CDR3 bases: TGTGCCAGTAGTAAGACAGGGGGATCGAACACTGAAGCTTTCTTT. Residues: CASSKTGGSNTEAFF.